This TCR beta chain derives from a study of beta chain features in type 1 diabetes (dated by TCRdb to 2016 to 2019). Context from the whole study: Patients and healthy donors did not differ in mean age, gender distribution, total cell number or subset yield. A total of 107,917,701 sorted cells were examined across all samples, and the number of cells per subset was strongly correlated with RNA yield. Whereas all 30 or so donors provided naive and central memory subsets, regulatory and stem cell-like memory subsets were isolated from just 8 patients and roughly 8 healthy donors. The study compared the TCRB repertoires of sorted circulating CD4+ T cell subsets in recently diagnosed type 1 diabetes patients with those in matched healthy donors.

Each donor gave one peripheral blood draw, roughly 110 mL on average, collected into heparinised tubes. A BD FACSAria II and a panel including CD45RO, CCR7, CD25, CD127, CD95 and CD27 were used to sort naive, central memory, regulatory and stem cell-like memory CD4+ T cells. Every sorted population had a purity above 98%. PBMCs were isolated right away by Lymphoprep density gradient centrifugation and were stained directly, without culture. So that batch effects would be minimized, each experiment stained and sorted samples in pairs, pairing one healthy donor with one patient. In the germline V gene (reference sequence), CDR1 corresponds to SEHNR and CDR2 to FQNEAQ. V drops 9 bases and J drops 4 bases, leaving 20 bases in between. Reading from cysteine to phenylalanine, the CDR3 counts 15 amino acids. Only CDR3 DNA remains: 45 bases, in frame from the first base. All of the isolated RNA was reverse transcribed with the High Capacity cDNA Reverse Transcription Kit, so expressed TCRB transcripts were sequenced. Deep immunoSEQ sequencing was applied to naive, central memory and regulatory T cell samples, giving an average of about 3.8 million total reads per sample. After sorted cells were lysed in RLT buffer, RNA was extracted with DNase-treated RNeasy Micro or Mini kits, with the choice depending on cell number. To prevent cross-contamination, every cell subset was processed on its own, while patient and healthy donor samples were processed together. The immunoSEQ multiplex PCR was used to amplify TCRB sequences from cDNA, generating 87-bp fragments that spanned the CDR3 region. The amplicons were sequenced using the Illumina HiSeq platform. In the original analysis: Synthetic template baselines were used to correct PCR bias computationally, reads within Hamming distance 2 were collapsed, and singletons that could not be merged were discarded. Reads were aligned against IMGT so that V, D and J genes, CDR3 length and insertions or deletions at six rearrangement sites could be assigned. Within each subset, clonotype counts were normalized to sorted cell number, and only after that were true diversity and Gini coefficients computed with the tcR R package. The overlap coefficient, calculated on TCRB nucleotide sequences, was used to quantify repertoire sharing. Out-of-frame TCRB sequences from naive cells were analyzed as a proxy for the pre-selection repertoire. Imported from immuneACCESS, the table was reduced by TCRdb to in-frame sequences with V and J called. These copies leave out some clones; in studies compared against another copy, an unresolved V gene accounts for under half, and the cause of the remainder is not known. V and J calls and clone size follow that table, whereas D and trimming were derived from the DNA. The sample table shows about 280,000 clones, and 15% are seen once. The ten biggest clones cover more than 0.015% of the sample.

On the study overall, not on this receptor specifically: Naive, central memory and regulatory TCRB repertoires appeared to be more similar among patients than among healthy donors. Fewer insertions and more nucleotide deletions at VDJ recombination sites were observed in patients with type 1 diabetes, implying thymic rearrangement abnormalities. Shorter templates might have been favored by PCR, but patient and control samples were amplified and corrected together, so both groups would have been affected equally by any skew. A moderate but significant shortening of TCRB CDR3 length was observed in type 1 diabetes patients in all four CD4+ subsets. Because cDNA rather than genomic DNA was sequenced, highly expressing activated cells could have been over-represented, although no difference in activation and CD3 levels was found between groups. HLA sub-analyses involved small numbers of individuals, so any influence of HLA type on TCRB rearrangement remained unresolved.

This clone was found a few times. It lacks a known antigen. Base-call qualities are not available, and no considerably larger clone is one nucleotide away. The sequencing input was naive CD4+ T cells from blood. What the cell subset or site label conveys for this sample: true naive CD4+ T cells. This TCR was recovered from a man between 18 and 35 years old with type 1 diabetes. This chain joins TRBV7-9 to TRBJ2-3, with a weak D call of TRBD2 (5 bases match). CDR3 region: CASRTGSGGADTQYF. The bases read TGTGCCAGTCGTACGGGGAGCGGTGGCGCAGATACGCAGTATTTT.